Listed below are T cell receptor beta chains from one sample, sequenced in a study of blood T cell repertoires in COVID-19. Generated by immunoSEQ multiplex PCR, the TCRdb table keeps only in-frame clones and is missing some. The data hold about 350,000 clones, with 87% observed a single time. Sequencing was done on a sample of PBMCs or T cells enriched from blood (not recorded which). These receptor sequences come from a woman between 25 and 40 years old who had recovered from COVID-19. The CDR3 runs from the conserved cysteine through the conserved F or W. Clone size, where shown, is once, few, many, or a class for clones that have expanded.

clone size: .; CDR3 length: 17; V gene: TRBV4-2; J gene: TRBJ2-7; CDR3 protein: CASSPWVARRSSYEQYF
clone size: .; CDR3 length: 15; V gene: TRBV18; J gene: TRBJ1-2; CDR3 protein: CASSQLRTANYGYTF
clone size: .; CDR3 length: 14; V gene: TRBV5-1; J gene: TRBJ1-5; CDR3 protein: CASSLTGGSQPQHF
clone size: .; CDR3 length: 14; V gene: TRBV19; J gene: TRBJ1-1; CDR3 protein: CASIPGTGNTEAFF
clone size: once; CDR3 length: 16; V gene: TRBV30; J gene: TRBJ1-2; CDR3 protein: CAWSVAGQGTTLGYTF
clone size: .; CDR3 length: 14; V gene: TRBV10-1; J gene: TRBJ1-6; CDR3 protein: CASSAGTGDSPLHF
clone size: once; CDR3 length: 11; V gene: TRBV20-1; J gene: TRBJ1-4; CDR3 protein: CSARRGEKLFF
clone size: .; CDR3 length: 14; V gene: TRBV5-1; J gene: TRBJ1-2; CDR3 protein: CASSLVAGEGGYTF
clone size: .; CDR3 length: 14; V gene: TRBV5-1; J gene: TRBJ1-1; CDR3 protein: CASSPGQGITEAFF
clone size: .; CDR3 length: 14; V gene: TRBV29-1; J gene: TRBJ1-2; CDR3 protein: CSVEEAQGLYGYTF
clone size: .; CDR3 length: 13; V gene: TRBV6-5; J gene: TRBJ1-4; CDR3 protein: CASSYRGNEKLFF
clone size: once; CDR3 length: 14; V gene: TRBV10-3; J gene: TRBJ1-1; CDR3 protein: CAISEPAGNTEAFF
clone size: once; CDR3 length: 13; V gene: TRBV11-2; J gene: TRBJ1-1; CDR3 protein: CASSLDLTGIAFF
clone size: .; CDR3 length: 12; V gene: TRBV6-5; J gene: TRBJ1-3; CDR3 protein: CASRGDRLRLYF
clone size: .; CDR3 length: 12; V gene: TRBV6-1; J gene: TRBJ1-5; CDR3 protein: CASSEVGQPQHF
clone size: .; CDR3 length: 13; V gene: TRBV11-3; J gene: TRBJ1-1; CDR3 protein: CASSLDRSTEAFF
clone size: .; CDR3 length: 14; V gene: TRBV28; J gene: TRBJ1-1; CDR3 protein: CASTDQGGNTEAFF
clone size: few; CDR3 length: 14; V gene: TRBV5-5; J gene: TRBJ1-2; CDR3 protein: CASSPDSGGYGYTF
clone size: .; CDR3 length: 14; V gene: TRBV19; J gene: TRBJ1-1; CDR3 protein: CASSIGGDDTEAFF
clone size: .; CDR3 length: 13; V gene: TRBV5-8; J gene: TRBJ1-5; CDR3 protein: CASSLRLNQPQHF
clone size: .; CDR3 length: 15; V gene: TRBV9; J gene: TRBJ1-1; CDR3 protein: CASSALGQGVTEAFF
clone size: .; CDR3 length: 17; V gene: TRBV7-6; J gene: TRBJ1-5; CDR3 protein: CASSSEADRGVVQPQHF
clone size: .; CDR3 length: 18; V gene: TRBV19; J gene: TRBJ2-2; CDR3 protein: CASRAGLGKRGNTGELFF
clone size: .; CDR3 length: 12; V gene: TRBV7-9; J gene: TRBJ1-1; CDR3 protein: CASSSVGREAFF
clone size: .; CDR3 length: 15; V gene: TRBV10-3; J gene: TRBJ1-3; CDR3 protein: CATKGDLRSGNTIYF
clone size: few; CDR3 length: 13; V gene: TRBV7-2; J gene: TRBJ2-2; CDR3 protein: CASSSRNTGELFF
clone size: .; CDR3 length: 15; V gene: TRBV27; J gene: TRBJ2-5; CDR3 protein: CASRASGGAKETQYF
clone size: .; CDR3 length: 17; V gene: TRBV4-1; J gene: TRBJ2-2; CDR3 protein: CASSQDPQRANTGELFF
clone size: once; CDR3 length: 13; V gene: TRBV20-1; J gene: TRBJ1-1; CDR3 protein: CSASTGGLWEAFF
clone size: .; CDR3 length: 15; V gene: TRBV19; J gene: TRBJ1-4; CDR3 protein: CASSAETGGYEKLFF
clone size: .; CDR3 length: 14; V gene: TRBV6-5; J gene: TRBJ1-1; CDR3 protein: CASRGTGSNTEAFF
clone size: .; CDR3 length: 13; V gene: TRBV29-1; J gene: TRBJ2-5; CDR3 protein: CSVGTSTQETQYF
clone size: .; CDR3 length: 16; V gene: TRBV10-2; J gene: TRBJ2-3; CDR3 protein: CASSELAGGTPDTQYF
clone size: .; CDR3 length: 13; V gene: TRBV18; J gene: TRBJ1-5; CDR3 protein: CASSRGTYQPQHF
clone size: .; CDR3 length: 14; V gene: TRBV6-1; J gene: TRBJ1-2; CDR3 protein: CASSEWGRGHGYTF
clone size: .; CDR3 length: 14; V gene: TRBV2; J gene: TRBJ1-2; CDR3 protein: CAAVKKLGGFEVTF
clone size: .; CDR3 length: 14; V gene: TRBV5-1; J gene: TRBJ2-5; CDR3 protein: CASSVRTQGGSQYF
clone size: .; CDR3 length: 15; V gene: TRBV3-1/TRBV3-2; J gene: TRBJ2-1; CDR3 protein: CASSQVPGYANEQFF
clone size: once; CDR3 length: 17; V gene: TRBV6-1; J gene: TRBJ1-5; CDR3 protein: CASSEALSEYSNQPQHF
clone size: .; CDR3 length: 15; V gene: TRBV6-2/TRBV6-3; J gene: TRBJ2-7; CDR3 protein: CASSYDPRRIYEQYF
clone size: once; CDR3 length: 14; V gene: TRBV10-3; J gene: TRBJ1-4; CDR3 protein: CAISGARGSEKLFF
clone size: .; CDR3 length: 17; V gene: TRBV6-1; J gene: TRBJ1-1; CDR3 protein: CASSEAWARQGNTEAFF
clone size: .; CDR3 length: 15; V gene: TRBV3-1/TRBV3-2; J gene: TRBJ2-2; CDR3 protein: CASSEGTHRGGELFF
clone size: .; CDR3 length: 13; V gene: TRBV28; J gene: TRBJ2-3; CDR3 protein: CASRDRGTDTQYF
clone size: .; CDR3 length: 13; V gene: TRBV25-1; J gene: TRBJ1-5; CDR3 protein: CASSERQNQPQHF
clone size: .; CDR3 length: 14; V gene: TRBV6-5; J gene: TRBJ1-5; CDR3 protein: CACSRPGINQPQHF